This TCR beta chain was recovered during a study of T cell responses to AZD1222 COVID-19 vaccine. Overall study: Some second doses came at about 4 weeks and others at about 12 weeks; these were pooled. Whole-study findings and limits: CD4 TCRs covered the whole spike, strongest at regions 160-218 and 743-854. Nearly half of spike-specific TCRs reportedly target variant regions that are unmutated in the B.1.351 and B.1.1.7 variants. The study found Spike-specific TCR breadth and depth rose after two AZD1222 doses.

The CDR3 is 15 residues long. With 2 bases clipped from V and 2 bases from J, the junction kept 5 bases outside the gene matches. Germline values: CDR1 SGHTA, CDR2 FQGNSA. A remark on this clone: The target antigen is unknown.

Assay: immunoSEQ multiplex PCR; the TCRdb copy retains only in-frame clones and omits some. Of roughly 110,000 clones listed, just under 90% were seen once; the top ten hold 12%. The sequencing here drew on peripheral blood, taken on day 0 of AZD1222 vaccination. This clonotype was obtained from an adult in good health. The chain is built from TRBV7-2 and TRBJ1-1, with 7 bases identical to TRBD1. This CDR3 reads CASSLRGQRNTEAFF. The CDR3 DNA sequence: TGTGCCAGCAGCTTAAGGGGACAGAGAAACACTGAAGCTTTCTTT.